This T cell receptor (beta chain) was observed in a study of spatial heterogeneity in lung cancer. TCRdb re-called the 5' RACE reads with MiXCR, one entry per CDR3 protein. The sample records around 89,000 distinct CDR3 sequences, less than 15% being singletons. Time point indicated: sample taken at primary tumor resection. This material consisted of PBMCs, taken at surgery. This clonotype was obtained from a male donor with early-stage non-small cell lung cancer.

This CDR3 is CASSLRGLDTGELFF. The CDR3 DNA reads TGTGCCAGCAGCTTAAGGGGGTTGGACACCGGGGAGCTGTTTTTT. The chain recombines TRBV7-8 with TRBJ2-2; D is possibly TRBD1 (6 bases). CDR3 length: 15 residues. The V and J ends lost 2 bases and 3 bases respectively, with 10 bases between them. In germline, CDR1 is SGHVS, CDR2 FQNEAQ.